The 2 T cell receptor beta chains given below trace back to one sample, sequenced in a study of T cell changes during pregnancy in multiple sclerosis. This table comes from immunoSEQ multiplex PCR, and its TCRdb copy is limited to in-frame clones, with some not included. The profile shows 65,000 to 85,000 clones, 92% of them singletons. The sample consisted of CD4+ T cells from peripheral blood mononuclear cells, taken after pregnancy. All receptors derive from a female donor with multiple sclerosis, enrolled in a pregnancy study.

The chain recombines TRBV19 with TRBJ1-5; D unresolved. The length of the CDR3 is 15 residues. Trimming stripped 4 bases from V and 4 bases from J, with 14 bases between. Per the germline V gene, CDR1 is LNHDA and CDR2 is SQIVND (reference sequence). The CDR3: CASSRAVQGNQPQHF. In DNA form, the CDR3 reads TGTGCCAGTAGTAGGGCAGTGCAAGGTAATCAGCCCCAGCATTTT. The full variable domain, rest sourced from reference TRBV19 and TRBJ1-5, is DGGITQSPKYLFRKEGQNVTLSCEQNLNHDAMYWYRQDPGQGLRLIYYSQIVNDFQKGDIAEGYSVSREKKESFPLTVTSAQKNPTAFYLCASSRAVQGNQPQHFGDGTRLSIL.

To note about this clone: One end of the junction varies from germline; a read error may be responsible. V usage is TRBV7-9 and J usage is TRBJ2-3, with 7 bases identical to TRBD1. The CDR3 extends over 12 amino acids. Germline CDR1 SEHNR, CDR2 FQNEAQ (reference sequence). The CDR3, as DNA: TGTGCCAGCAGCTTAGTGAGACAGGGAGTGCATTTT. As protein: CASSLVRQGVHF.